A selection of T cell receptor beta chains follows, all from one sample in a study of T cell responses to AZD1222 COVID-19 vaccine. Some clones are missing from TCRdb's copy, which holds only in-frame ones; the method was immunoSEQ multiplex PCR. The repertoire consists of approximately 94,000 clones, with about nine tenths occurring once and the leading ten covering roughly 1.7%. This specimen was peripheral blood, taken on day 0 of AZD1222 vaccination. The origin of the receptors is an adult in good health. Each CDR3 is given with its conserved first and last residue. Each record gives: clone size, J gene, D gene, V gene, CDR3 DNA, CDR3 protein. The D gene is left open where the match is weak. The size field is filled for only some rows; it gives once, few, many or a size class.

>-|TRBJ1-3|-|TRBV6-5
TGTGCCAGCAGTTACTCGAAGGGAACCTCTGGAAACACCATATATTTT
CASSYSKGTSGNTIYF
>-|TRBJ1-1|-|TRBV13
TGTGCCAGCAGGGGGAACACTGAAGCTTTCTTT
CASRGNTEAFF
>-|TRBJ2-1|TRBD2|TRBV7-2
TGTGCCAGCAGCTTAGACGGGAGGTCCTACAATGAGCAGTTCTTC
CASSLDGRSYNEQFF
>-|TRBJ2-7|TRBD2|TRBV6-5
TGTGCCAGCAGTTACAGACTAGCCGGGTGGTACGAGCAGTACTTC
CASSYRLAGWYEQYF
>-|TRBJ1-1|-|TRBV5-1
TGCGCCAGCAGCTTGGGGAGCACTGAAGCTTTCTTT
CASSLGSTEAFF
>-|TRBJ1-5|-|TRBV11-2
TGTGCCAGCAGCTTAGATCTCTCTGGCAATCAGCCCCAGCATTTT
CASSLDLSGNQPQHF
>-|TRBJ1-2|TRBD1|TRBV7-9
TGTGCCAGCAGCTTAAAGACAGGGGAAGGCTACACCTTC
CASSLKTGEGYTF
>once|TRBJ1-5|-|TRBV15
TGTGCCACCAGCAGAGACGGACAGAATAGCAATCAGCCCCAGCATTTT
CATSRDGQNSNQPQHF
>-|TRBJ1-5|-|TRBV27
TGTGCCAGCAGTCCCAGGGGCAGGGTCGGTCAGCCCCAGCATTTT
CASSPRGRVGQPQHF
>-|TRBJ1-4|-|TRBV5-8
TGTGCCAGCAGCTTTTTGGGTTTTAATGAAAAACTGTTTTTT
CASSFLGFNEKLFF
>-|TRBJ2-7|-|TRBV5-5
TGTGCCAGCAGCTCGGAAGGCTACTACGAGCAGTACTTC
CASSSEGYYEQYF
>-|TRBJ2-1|TRBD2|TRBV3-1/TRBV3-2
TGTGCCAGCATCCAGGGCGGGAGGGGCAATGAGCAGTTCTTC
CASIQGGRGNEQFF
>-|TRBJ2-5|-|TRBV6-2/TRBV6-3
TGTGCCAGCAGCCGACAAGAGACCCAGTACTTC
CASSRQETQYF
>-|TRBJ1-3|-|TRBV7-6
TGTGCCAGCAGCTTAGGCGACAGACCTGGAAACACCATATATTTT
CASSLGDRPGNTIYF
>-|TRBJ2-1|-|TRBV19
TGTGCCAGTAGTATAGTAATTTTGGGGTCCTACAATGAGCAGTTCTTC
CASSIVILGSYNEQFF
>-|TRBJ2-7|TRBD1|TRBV3-1/TRBV3-2
TGTGCCAGCAGCCTTCAGGGGGCATACGAGCAGTACTTC
CASSLQGAYEQYF
>few|TRBJ1-2|-|TRBV29-1
TGCAGCGTTGAATCGGTGGGCAAAGGCTATGGCTACACCTTC
CSVESVGKGYGYTF
>-|TRBJ1-5|-|TRBV19
TGTGCCGGGGTGGTTGGAGGGGCTCAGCCCCAGCATTTT
CAGVVGGAQPQHF
>-|TRBJ2-1|TRBD2|TRBV2
TGTGCCAGCAGTAAACCTAAAACCGGGACTAGCGGGAGATATGAGCAGTTCTTC
CASSKPKTGTSGRYEQFF
>-|TRBJ1-3|-|TRBV19
TGTGCCAGTAGAGAGACGACAGGCTCTGGAAACACCATATATTTT
CASRETTGSGNTIYF
>-|TRBJ1-6|-|TRBV27
TGTGCCAGCAGTTTCATCTTGAGCTCCTATAATTCACCCCTCCACTTT
CASSFILSSYNSPLHF
>-|TRBJ1-5|-|TRBV28
TGTGCCAGCAGTTTCGGACAGTTCAATCAGCCCCAGCATTTT
CASSFGQFNQPQHF
>-|TRBJ2-3|-|TRBV10-1
TGCGCCAGCAGTCCCTTGGTCGGAGATACGCAGTATTTT
CASSPLVGDTQYF
>-|TRBJ1-6|-|TRBV7-2
TGTGCCAGCAGCTTACAGGGTAATTCACCCCTCCACTTT
CASSLQGNSPLHF
>-|TRBJ2-5|-|TRBV5-6
TGTGCCAGCAGCTTGGAACCAAAAGAGACCCAGTACTTC
CASSLEPKETQYF
>-|TRBJ2-1|-|TRBV27
TGTGCCAGCAGTTTAGGGAGTTTAGGGATCGAACAGTTCTTC
CASSLGSLGIEQFF
>-|TRBJ1-1|-|TRBV28
TGTGCCAGCAGTCTTGACAGTGAAGCTTTCTTT
CASSLDSEAFF
>-|TRBJ2-7|-|TRBV10-2
TGCGCCAGCAGTGACTTGGGACGTTTCTCCTACGAGCAGTACTTC
CASSDLGRFSYEQYF
>-|TRBJ1-3|-|TRBV28
TGTGCCAGCAGTTTCCCCGGGATTGGAAACACCATATATTTT
CASSFPGIGNTIYF
>once|TRBJ2-1|TRBD2|TRBV27
TGTGCCAGCAGGGCGGGAGGGCCGGGTTACAATGAGCAGTTCTTC
CASRAGGPGYNEQFF
>-|TRBJ2-2|-|TRBV25-1
TGTGCCAGCAGTGTGACAGGGACCTCGGGGGGGCTGTTTTTT
CASSVTGTSGGLFF
>-|TRBJ2-1|TRBD2|TRBV7-3
TGTGCCAGCAGCCCCTGGAGGATAGCGGGAGGCCGGGACAATGAGCAGTTCTTC
CASSPWRIAGGRDNEQFF
>-|TRBJ1-1|-|TRBV19
TGTGCCAGTAGTATGTGGGGGTTCACTGAAGCTTTCTTT
CASSMWGFTEAFF
>-|TRBJ2-7|-|TRBV29-1
TGCAGCGTTGGCTTAATGGCGGGCGAGCAGTACTTC
CSVGLMAGEQYF